This TCR beta chain is drawn from a study of T cells in Graves' hyperthyroidism and ophthalmopathy. Study-level information: It was at initial diagnosis, before any treatment, that peripheral blood was collected.

The CDR3 has 13 residues. Trimming removed 10 bases from V and 4 bases from J; junction bases left unmatched: 9. In germline, CDR1 is SNHLY, CDR2 FYNNEI. This clonotype was observed a few times. Patients were excluded for uncontrolled infection, other autoimmune disease, pregnancy or lactation. Orbital computed tomography and thyroid ultrasound, together with serum TRAb and thyroxine and clinical symptoms, were used for diagnoses. From approximately 9.3 ml of fresh peripheral blood, PBMCs were isolated. RNA transcripts yielded amplified TCR beta CDR3 regions. HTBI primers were employed in a first-round RT-PCR of the TCR CDR3. A single record per CDR3 protein comes from TCRdb applying MiXCR to the multiplex PCR reads. The sample shows hundreds of thousands of distinct CDR3 sequences, around 20% of them seen only once.

Sequenced: blood. This receptor was obtained from a man aged 25 to 45 with Graves' ophthalmopathy. The J gene is TRBJ2-5, the V gene TRBV2, with 7 bases identical to TRBD1. CDR3 region: CATGKGQRETQYF. DNA of the CDR3: TGTGCCACCGGAAAGGGACAGAGAGAGACCCAGTACTTC.